The next 25 T cell receptor beta chains were all read from a single sample in a study of T cell repertoires in cytomegalovirus infection (dated by TCRdb to the late 2010s). The data were produced on an Illumina HiSeq 1500. TCRdb itself trimmed the public reads at Q25 with fastp, ran MiXCR and retained productive beta chains. Rows are combined by CDR3 protein, so each entry shows the most common genes and DNA. This sample holds about half a million distinct CDR3 sequences; 25% to 35% were observed only once. The top ten clonotypes cover roughly 15% of the sample. Antigens of these TCRs are unknown. What this sample's treatment or condition label stands for: in vitro stimulation with specific CMV peptide epitopes to enrich CMV-specific T cells. The sample was cultured PBMCs, taken from culture after CMV antigen stimulation. These receptors originate from a human donor in good health (CMV status not recorded). Some clones in this sample may be carry-over from other donors' samples.

This clonotype was picked up a small number of times. The chain uses TRBV6-2 or TRBV6-3 and TRBJ2-1; 8 bases map to TRBD2. With V trimmed by 4 bases and J by 12 bases, 14 bases remained unmatched. There are 15 residues in the CDR3. In germline, CDR1 is MNHEY, CDR2 SVGEGT. The CDR3 protein is CASSLLSGSQGGQFF. In DNA, the CDR3 is TGTGCCAGCAGTTTGCTGAGCGGGAGCCAAGGGGGGCAGTTCTTC.

This clonotype was observed a handful of times. The chain employs TRBV7-2 and TRBJ2-1; D is undetermined. The germline V gene encodes CDR1 SGHTA and CDR2 FQGNSA. V lost 2 bases, J lost 3 bases, and 5 bases lay in between. The CDR3 extends over 13 amino acids. The CDR3 nucleotides are TGTGCCAGCAGCTTATACAACTACAATGAGCAGTTCTTC. This translates into CASSLYNYNEQFF.

The gene calls are TRBV10-3 and TRBJ1-1; D unclear. Per germline, CDR1 ENHRY and CDR2 SYGVKD. V lost 5 bases to trimming and J lost 1 base, with 5 bases between them. The CDR3 runs 12 residues. The CDR3 DNA reads as TGTGCCATCAGTTTAGGGAACACTGAAGCTTTCTTT. Its protein is CAISLGNTEAFF.

The chain joins TRBV6-1 to TRBJ1-2; no firm D call. Trimming stripped 7 bases from V and 4 bases from J, with 4 bases between. This CDR3 spans 10 amino acids. Germline V lookup: CDR1 MNHNS, CDR2 SASEGT. This chain's CDR3 is CASIGYGYTF. Written as DNA, the CDR3 is TGTGCCAGCATCGGCTATGGCTACACCTTC.

This clonotype was counted only a few times. The J gene is TRBJ2-1, the V gene TRBV7-2; possibly TRBD2 for D (7 bases). CDR1 and CDR2 from the germline V gene are SGHTA and FQGNSA. This CDR3 spans 20 amino acids. Trimming pared 2 bases from V and 0 bases from J, leaving 23 bases between. CDR3 nucleotide sequence: TGTGCCAGCAGCTTAAGGGGGGGAATTAGTGGACAGCACTCCTACAATGAGCAGTTCTTC. The encoded protein is CASSLRGGISGQHSYNEQFF.

The V call is TRBV11-2, the J call TRBJ1-2, with D possibly TRBD1 on 6 matching bases. This CDR3 spans 16 amino acids. Germline CDR1 is SGHAT and CDR2 is FQNNGV. V shed 6 bases and J shed 2 bases, with 19 bases lying between them. The CDR3 reads CASRRGGQPRNYGYTF. In nucleotides, the CDR3 is TGTGCCAGCAGACGCGGCGGACAGCCGCGGAACTATGGCTACACCTTC. Filled out from reference TRBV11-2 and TRBJ1-2, the complete variable domain reads EAGVAQSPRYKIIEKRQSVAFWCNPISGHATLYWYQQILGQGPKLLIQFQNNGVVDDSQLPKDRFSAERLKGVDSTLKIQPAKLEDSAVYLCASRRGGQPRNYGYTFGSGTRLTVV.

This clonotype was counted a few times. This chain uses TRBV7-3 with TRBJ2-1, with D unresolved. Germline loops: CDR1 SGHTA, CDR2 FQGTGA. V lost 2 bases and J 9 bases, leaving 14 bases between the germline ends. The CDR3 covers 14 residues. The CDR3 nucleotides read TGTGCCAGCAGCTTATCGGTCCCACCTGGTGAGCAGTTCTTC. Translation: CASSLSVPPGEQFF.

V gene TRBV5-4 combines with J gene TRBJ1-2; D gene ambiguous. V was clipped by 4 bases and J by 5 bases, with 15 bases between them. Germline V gene data show CDR1 as SGHNT and CDR2 as YYREEE (reference sequence). This CDR3 is 14 amino acids long. The CDR3 here is CASSPDGNGYGYTF. CDR3 DNA: TGTGCCAGCAGCCCCGACGGGAACGGGTATGGCTACACCTTC.

This clonotype occurred a few times. This chain joins TRBV4-1 and TRBJ1-1; D gene uncertain. Trimming left V 2 bases short and J 1 base short, with 8 bases between. Germline CDR1 MGHRA, CDR2 YSYEKL. The CDR3 consists of 14 residues. Written as DNA, the CDR3 is TGCGCCAGCAGCCAACCGAGACAGAACACTGAAGCTTTCTTT. Translation gives CASSQPRQNTEAFF.

This clonotype occurred a few times. The J gene is TRBJ2-5, the V gene TRBV4-2; unclear D gene. Per the germline V gene, CDR1 is LGHNA and CDR2 is YNFKEQ. V dropped 7 bases and J dropped 2 bases, with 11 bases sitting between them. The CDR3 sequence is 13 residues long. Here the CDR3 DNA reads TGTGCCAGCATCCGGGCACAGCAAGAGACCCAGTACTTC. Its translation: CASIRAQQETQYF.

This clonotype was recorded at least ten times. The V call is TRBV7-2, the J call TRBJ2-1; D is uncertain. In germline, CDR1 is SGHTA, CDR2 FQGNSA. The CDR3 spans 15 residues. V was trimmed by 1 base and J by 0 bases, leaving 7 bases between them. CDR3 sequence: CASSLGGFSYNEQFF. CDR3 nucleotides: TGTGCCAGCAGCTTAGGAGGATTCTCCTACAATGAGCAGTTCTTC.

The V call is TRBV5-1, the J call TRBJ2-7; 14 nucleotides agree with TRBD2. V was pared by 3 bases and J by 6 bases, with 5 bases of the junction left unmatched. Per the germline V gene, CDR1 is SGHRS and CDR2 is YFSETQ. The CDR3 consists of 15 residues. The CDR3 protein is CASSYGGLAGVEQYF. The CDR3 bases are TGCGCCAGCAGCTACGGGGGACTAGCGGGAGTCGAGCAGTACTTC.

This clonotype occurred a few times. V usage is TRBV19 and J usage is TRBJ2-1; D gene uncertain. This CDR3 contains 14 residues. V gave up 5 bases and J gave up 7 bases, with 15 bases separating them. The V gene's germline CDR1 is LNHDA and CDR2 SQIVND (reference sequence). The CDR3: CASSALAVQNEQFF. The DNA of the CDR3 is TGTGCCAGTAGTGCCCTGGCGGTTCAGAATGAGCAGTTCTTC.

This clonotype was found many times. The chain combines TRBV7-6 with TRBJ2-5; 11 positions agree with TRBD2. The V gene's germline CDR1 is SGHVS and CDR2 FNYEAQ. The V gene end was trimmed by 0 bases and the J gene end by 1 base; junction bases not matched to a gene: 1. The CDR3 contains 16 residues. CDR3 in amino acids: CASSLALAGGQETQYF. The CDR3 DNA follows: TGTGCCAGCAGCTTAGCCCTAGCGGGAGGCCAAGAGACCCAGTACTTC.

The sample holds a few counts of this clonotype. CDR3 DNA sequence: TGTGCCAGCAGCTTGTGGGGCGACATGGAAGAAAAACTGTTTTTT. This gives the protein CASSLWGDMEEKLFF. V is TRBV5-8 and J is TRBJ1-4, with D possibly TRBD1 on 5 matching bases. CDR3 length: 15 residues. V shed 1 base and J shed 8 bases, with 15 bases lying between them. The germline V gene encodes CDR1 SGHTS and CDR2 YDEGEE.

This chain uses TRBV24-1 with TRBJ2-2, with a possible D match to TRBD2 (6 bases). CDR1 and CDR2 from the germline V gene are KGHDR and SFDVKD. V gave up 7 bases and J gave up 6 bases, with 11 bases separating them. The CDR3 spans 13 residues. This CDR3 reads CATSRPGAGELFF. CDR3 coding DNA: TGTGCCACCAGCCGACCGGGGGCCGGGGAGCTGTTTTTT.

The V gene is TRBV7-2, the J gene TRBJ2-7; D is undetermined. This CDR3 comprises 14 residues. CDR1 is SGHTA and CDR2 is FQGNSA in the germline V gene. Trimming shortened V by 1 base and J by 3 bases, and 10 bases separated the two germline ends. The chain's CDR3 is CASSLGTHGYEQYF. As DNA, the CDR3 is TGTGCCAGCAGCTTAGGGACCCACGGCTACGAGCAGTACTTC.

This clonotype was counted only a few times. This chain links TRBV7-3 with TRBJ2-7; 11 nucleotides line up with TRBD2. The CDR3 runs 15 residues. V lost 5 bases to trimming and J lost 7 bases; unmatched junction nucleotides: 10. CDR1 is SGHTA, CDR2 FQGTGA, per germline. CDR3 in amino acids: CASSRSGRASREQYF. In DNA, the CDR3 is TGTGCCAGCAGCCGTAGCGGGAGGGCCTCGCGGGAGCAGTACTTC.

This clonotype occurred a few times. This chain links TRBV6-2 or TRBV6-3 with TRBJ2-4; D call uncertain. Germline values: CDR1 MNHEY, CDR2 SVGEGT. Trimming took off 2 bases at V and 9 bases at J, with 11 bases between the two ends. The CDR3 is 13 amino acids. CDR3 coding DNA: TGTGCCAGCAGTTACGTCGATCCGAGCATTCAGTACTTC. Residues: CASSYVDPSIQYF.

This clonotype occurred a few times. The chain couples TRBV12-3 or TRBV12-4 to TRBJ2-3; D is undetermined. The CDR3 loop spans 13 amino acids. The V end was cut by 6 bases, the J end by 3 bases, with 10 bases between. DNA of the CDR3: TGTGCCAGCAGACCCGGACGGACAGATACGCAGTATTTT. This gives the protein CASRPGRTDTQYF.

This clonotype came up many times. The chain joins TRBV7-2 to TRBJ1-6; D might be TRBD1 (6 bases). The CDR3 contains 16 residues. CDR1 is SGHTA and CDR2 is FQGNSA in the germline V gene. V dropped 5 bases and J dropped 5 bases, with 16 bases sitting between them. The CDR3 DNA sequence: TGTGCCAGCAGCGCCCGGGGGACACCGAATAATTCACCCCTCCACTTT. It translates to CASSARGTPNNSPLHF.

The gene calls are TRBV7-8 and TRBJ2-5; TRBD2 is a possible D gene (6 bases). The CDR3 contains 15 residues. Germline CDR1 is SGHVS and CDR2 is FQNEAQ. With 6 bases removed from V and 2 bases from J, the gap between germline ends came to 16 bases. CDR3 protein: CASRPGVAVQETQYF. The CDR3 coding sequence is TGTGCCAGCAGACCGGGAGTAGCGGTACAAGAGACCCAGTACTTC.

The chain combines TRBV24-1 with TRBJ2-2, with 9 bases matching TRBD1. V shed 8 bases, J shed 4 bases, and the junction held 7 bases outside the gene matches. Germline assignment: CDR1 KGHDR and CDR2 SFDVKD. The CDR3 extends over 15 amino acids. The CDR3 region is CATMGQGFSTGELFF. The CDR3 DNA is TGTGCCACCATGGGACAGGGTTTTTCCACCGGGGAGCTGTTTTTT.

This clonotype was counted at least ten times. V is TRBV12-3 or TRBV12-4 and J is TRBJ2-1; TRBD1 matches at 11 bases. This CDR3 comprises 15 residues. V lost 6 bases, J lost 6 bases, and 7 bases stayed unmatched. CDR3 sequence (DNA): TGTGCCAGCAGCCTGGGACAGGGGGGGCTCAATGAGCAGTTCTTC. It is translated as CASSLGQGGLNEQFF.

The V call is TRBV7-2, the J call TRBJ2-1, with TRBD2 identical over 11 bases. V was clipped by 5 bases and J by 6 bases; unmatched bases: 9. This CDR3 has 16 amino acids. Germline V CDR1 and CDR2: SGHTA, FQGNSA. As DNA, the CDR3 is TGTGCCAGCAGCCATCCGGGACTAGCGGAGTTCAATGAGCAGTTCTTC. This codes for CASSHPGLAEFNEQFF.